These T cell receptor beta chains were read from a single sample in a study of blood T cells in healthy people across ages. One entry per CDR3 protein, called by TCRdb with MiXCR from the 5' RACE reads. The sample comprises about 1.4 million distinct CDR3 sequences, approximately 59% of which are singletons, and more than 6% rests with the top ten. Sequencing used blood. Receptors originate from a man between 18 and 35 years old in good health. CDR3s include the opening cysteine and the closing phenylalanine or tryptophan. Each record gives: V gene, J gene, CDR3 protein.

v_gene: TRBV7-8
j_gene: TRBJ2-1
CDR3aa: CASSRRDRGHEQFF

v_gene: TRBV28
j_gene: TRBJ2-7
CDR3aa: CASSPARIEQYF

v_gene: TRBV2
j_gene: TRBJ2-3
CDR3aa: CASSRALGTQYF

v_gene: TRBV3-1
j_gene: TRBJ2-7
CDR3aa: CASSQGRLQLSYEQYF

v_gene: TRBV6-5
j_gene: TRBJ1-2
CDR3aa: CASSSSLGGVRGHTF

v_gene: TRBV20-1
j_gene: TRBJ2-5
CDR3aa: CSASLDRGKETQYF

v_gene: TRBV20-1
j_gene: TRBJ2-7
CDR3aa: CSAQAGGPRYEQYF

v_gene: TRBV6-1
j_gene: TRBJ2-1
CDR3aa: CASRENSGSLGNEQFF

v_gene: TRBV6-5
j_gene: TRBJ2-3
CDR3aa: CASSYAGGPPDTQYF

v_gene: TRBV7-2
j_gene: TRBJ2-2
CDR3aa: CASNLGRGRGTGELFF

v_gene: TRBV5-1
j_gene: TRBJ1-2
CDR3aa: CASSPTGTGQATTGYTF

v_gene: TRBV5-1
j_gene: TRBJ2-7
CDR3aa: CASSSVAPGIYEQYF

v_gene: TRBV9
j_gene: TRBJ2-5
CDR3aa: CASSVDAGAQETQYF

v_gene: TRBV11-2
j_gene: TRBJ2-7
CDR3aa: CASSLDPQRAYEQYF

v_gene: TRBV4-1
j_gene: TRBJ2-6
CDR3aa: CASSWDSPYGANVLTF

v_gene: TRBV29-1
j_gene: TRBJ1-1
CDR3aa: CSVADSYTEAFF

v_gene: TRBV5-1
j_gene: TRBJ2-7
CDR3aa: CASSLSGGLTYEQYF

v_gene: TRBV29-1
j_gene: TRBJ1-4
CDR3aa: CSVVGTTNEKLFF

v_gene: TRBV4-1
j_gene: TRBJ1-4
CDR3aa: CASSQTTGKGEKLFF

v_gene: TRBV10-3
j_gene: TRBJ2-1
CDR3aa: CAIQNGTGNEQFF

v_gene: TRBV11-2
j_gene: TRBJ2-3
CDR3aa: CASRGFPGSTDTQYF